This TCR beta chain was obtained from a study of blood T cell repertoires in COVID-19. This clone has more than one count but fewer than ten. Some clones are missing from TCRdb's copy, which holds only in-frame ones; the method was immunoSEQ multiplex PCR. The table lists fewer than 200,000 clones, less than 90% of them singletons. The receptor was isolated from a woman between 50 and 59 years old who had recovered from COVID-19. The specimen was PBMCs or T cells enriched from blood (not recorded which).

CDR3 bases: TGTGCCAGCAGCACCGACAAGAACACTGAAGCTTTCTTT. It encodes CASSTDKNTEAFF. The chain joins TRBV5-6 to TRBJ1-1; unclear D gene. In germline, CDR1 is SGHDT, CDR2 YYEEEE. The V end was cut by 4 bases, the J end by 1 base, with 8 bases between. There are 13 residues in the CDR3.